This T cell receptor (beta chain) was retrieved from a study of immune reconstitution after stem cell transplant in scleroderma (dated by TCRdb to 2016 to 2017). In regard to this clonotype: Its antigen is still unknown. It has no much larger one-base neighbor in the sample; base qualities were not kept.

V ends up 6 bases short and J 2 bases short, with an unmatched junction base count of 4. The germline V gene (reference sequence) gives CDR1 as MNHEY and CDR2 as SMNVEV. From its cysteine to its phenylalanine, the CDR3 spans 14 amino acids. Of all the DNA, just the CDR3 is kept, 42 bases in frame from base 1. Libraries were constructed by RT-PCR. These reads were obtained on an Illumina MiSeq. TCRdb trimmed the raw reads at Q25, called clones with MiXCR and kept productive beta chains. Rows are unified per CDR3 protein, each entry keeping the most common DNA and genes. Present in this sample are just under 5,000 distinct CDR3 sequences, about 9.2% of which were seen just once. The ten most abundant clones make up around 4% of the sample.

The clonotype was recovered from a male donor with systemic sclerosis. This receptor chain uses TRBV27 and TRBJ1-2; TRBD1 fits 9 bases in the junction. The sample was acquired before or after autologous hematopoietic stem cell transplantation (not recorded which). In nucleotide form, the sequence is TGTGCCAGCAGAACCGGGACAGGGAACTATGGCTACACCTTC. It encodes CASRTGTGNYGYTF.